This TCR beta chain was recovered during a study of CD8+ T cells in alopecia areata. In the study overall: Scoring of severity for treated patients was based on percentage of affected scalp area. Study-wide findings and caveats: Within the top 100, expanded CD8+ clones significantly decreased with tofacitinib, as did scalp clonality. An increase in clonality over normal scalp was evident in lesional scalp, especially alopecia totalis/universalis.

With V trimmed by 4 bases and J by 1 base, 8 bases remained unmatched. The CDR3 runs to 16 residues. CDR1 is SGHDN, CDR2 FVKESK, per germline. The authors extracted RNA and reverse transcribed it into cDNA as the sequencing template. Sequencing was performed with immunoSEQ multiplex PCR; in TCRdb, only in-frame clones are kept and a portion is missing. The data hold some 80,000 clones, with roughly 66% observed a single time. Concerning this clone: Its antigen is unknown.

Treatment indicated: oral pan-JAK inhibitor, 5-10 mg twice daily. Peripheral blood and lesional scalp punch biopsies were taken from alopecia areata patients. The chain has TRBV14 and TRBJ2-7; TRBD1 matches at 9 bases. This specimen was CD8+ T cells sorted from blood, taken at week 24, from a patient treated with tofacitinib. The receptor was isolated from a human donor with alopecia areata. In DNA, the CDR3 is TGTGCCAGCAGCCCGACAATGGGGACAGGGTCCTACGAGCAGTACTTC. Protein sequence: CASSPTMGTGSYEQYF. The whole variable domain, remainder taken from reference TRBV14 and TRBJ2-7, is EAGVTQFPSHSVIEKGQTVTLRCDPISGHDNLYWYRRVMGKEIKFLLHFVKESKQDESGMPNNRFLAERTGGTYSTLKVQPAELEDSGVYFCASSPTMGTGSYEQYFGPGTRLTVT.